The 6 T cell receptor beta chains reported below all come from one sample, sequenced in a study of T cells in Graves' hyperthyroidism and ophthalmopathy. Amplification targeted TCR beta CDR3 regions from RNA transcripts. The HTBI primer set was used in a first-round RT-PCR of the TCR CDR3. TCRdb processed the multiplex PCR reads anew with MiXCR; each CDR3 protein has one entry. Here the sample spans under 750,000 distinct CDR3 sequences, 18% being singletons. The sequenced sample was blood. The receptors were gathered from a woman between 45 and 60 years old with Graves' hyperthyroidism that later progressed to Graves' ophthalmopathy.

Ten or more counts support this clonotype. The chain has TRBV7-2 and TRBJ2-1, with TRBD2 as a possible D gene (5 bases). Germline loops: CDR1 SGHTA, CDR2 FQGNSA. The CDR3 is made up of 14 amino acids. The V end was cut by 2 bases, the J end by 10 bases, with 15 bases between. Written as DNA, the CDR3 is TGTGCCAGCAGCTTAACGGCTAGCTCCTGGGAGCAGTTCTTC. Translation: CASSLTASSWEQFF.

J is TRBJ1-5 and V is TRBV3-1, with no clear D. The CDR3 totals 17 residues. Trimming pared 0 bases from V and 0 bases from J, leaving 12 bases between. The V gene's germline CDR1 is LGHDT and CDR2 YNNKEL (reference sequence). The DNA for the CDR3 is TGTGCCAGCAGCCAAGAGTCTTCTCTATCTAGCAATCAGCCCCAGCATTTT. Its protein is CASSQESSLSSNQPQHF.

This clonotype was counted only a few times. The V and J genes are TRBV20-1 and TRBJ1-5; unclear D gene. V lost 3 bases to trimming and J lost 0 bases, with 18 bases between them. The CDR3 is 17 amino acids. Germline V gene data show CDR1 as DFQATT and CDR2 as SNEGSKA (reference sequence). The CDR3 sequence is CSASPLTETHSNQPQHF. For the CDR3, the DNA is TGCAGTGCTAGTCCCTTGACCGAGACCCATAGCAATCAGCCCCAGCATTTT.

This clonotype was recorded a few times. The rearrangement joins TRBV11-1 to TRBJ1-4; 7 positions agree with TRBD1. The V and J ends lost 5 bases and 4 bases, in that order; junction bases with no gene match: 7. The CDR3 has 15 amino acids. Germline V gene sequence: CDR1 SGHAT, CDR2 FQDESV (reference sequence). The CDR3 loop reads CASSPRDRHNEKLFF. In DNA form, the CDR3 reads TGTGCCAGCAGCCCGCGGGACAGACATAATGAAAAACTGTTTTTT.

This clonotype came up a few times. CDR3 coding DNA: TGCAGTGCTAGAATGAGCGCAGGCTATGGCTACACCTTC. Its translation is CSARMSAGYGYTF. This chain links TRBV20-1 with TRBJ1-2; no clear D gene. The V and J ends lost 2 bases and 4 bases respectively, with 11 bases between them. The length of the CDR3 is 13 residues. The germline V gene encodes CDR1 DFQATT and CDR2 SNEGSKA (reference sequence).

This clonotype was detected many times. V is TRBV3-1 and J is TRBJ2-7; D uncertain. V lost 1 base to trimming and J lost 0 bases, with 10 bases between them. CDR3 length: 15 amino acids. Germline assignment: CDR1 LGHDT and CDR2 YNNKEL (reference sequence). The CDR3 spells CASSQVGKTSYEQYF. In DNA form, the CDR3 reads TGTGCCAGCAGCCAAGTCGGAAAGACCTCCTACGAGCAGTACTTC.